These T cell receptor beta chains were read from a single sample in a study of cytomegalovirus exposure and HLA in healthy donors. Method: immunoSEQ multiplex PCR; TCRdb's copy keeps in-frame clones and lacks some. The table lists about 120,000 clones, 80% of them singletons. The specimen sequenced was PBMCs. The receptors come from a female donor in good health and CMV-seropositive. The CDR3 runs from the conserved cysteine through the conserved F or W. D genes are given only for firm matches. Only some rows state a clone size, as once, few, many or a class for expanded clones.

size	V	D	J	CDR3	DNA
-	TRBV30	-	TRBJ2-3	CAWSPLGEDTQYF	TGTGCCTGGAGCCCCCTAGGGGAAGATACGCAGTATTTT
-	TRBV29-1	-	TRBJ2-1	CSVEAFNEQFF	TGCAGCGTTGAAGCTTTCAATGAGCAGTTCTTC
-	TRBV7-3	-	TRBJ2-5	CASSVSGTPQETQYF	TGTGCCAGCAGCGTCTCCGGGACACCCCAAGAGACCCAGTACTTC
-	TRBV29-1	-	TRBJ2-7	CSVGRSRAGYEQYF	TGCAGCGTTGGAAGGAGTCGTGCTGGGTACGAGCAGTACTTC
-	TRBV5-1	-	TRBJ2-7	CASSFVTAGSSYEQYF	TGCGCCAGCAGCTTCGTAACCGCTGGCAGCTCCTACGAGCAGTACTTC
-	TRBV6-5	-	TRBJ1-1	CASSYKAGGGTEAFF	TGTGCCAGCAGTTACAAGGCGGGAGGCGGCACTGAAGCTTTCTTT
-	TRBV7-2	TRBD1	TRBJ2-7	CASSLVDRASYEQYF	TGTGCCAGCAGCTTAGTGGACAGGGCCTCCTACGAGCAGTACTTC
-	TRBV6-1	TRBD1	TRBJ2-6	CASSEGDRVAGANVLTF	TGTGCCAGCAGTGAAGGGGACAGGGTAGCAGGGGCCAACGTCCTGACTTTC
-	TRBV13	TRBD1	TRBJ2-1	CASSPDRVQNEQFF	TGTGCCAGCAGCCCGGACAGGGTACAAAATGAGCAGTTCTTC
-	TRBV13	TRBD2	TRBJ2-1	CASSSIAGGYNEQFF	TGTGCCAGCAGCAGTATAGCGGGGGGCTACAATGAGCAGTTCTTC
-	TRBV5-4	TRBD2	TRBJ2-1	CASSSTSGSYNEQFF	TGTGCCAGCAGCTCTACTAGCGGATCCTACAATGAGCAGTTCTTC
-	TRBV5-4	TRBD1	TRBJ1-1	CASETGLNTEAFF	TGTGCCAGCGAGACAGGGCTAAACACTGAAGCTTTCTTT
-	TRBV6-6	TRBD1	TRBJ2-2	CASFTQGAITGELFF	TGTGCCTCGTTCACCCAGGGGGCGATCACCGGGGAGCTGTTTTTT
-	TRBV7-9	-	TRBJ2-5	CASSLNRVETQYF	TGTGCCAGCAGCCTAAACAGGGTGGAGACCCAGTACTTC
many	TRBV2	TRBD1	TRBJ2-7	CASSRGPTYEQYF	TGTGCCAGCAGCAGGGGGCCCACCTACGAGCAGTACTTC
once	TRBV5-6	-	TRBJ1-2	CASSRRPGTNTYGYTF	TGTGCCAGCAGCAGACGTCCCGGGACTAACACCTATGGCTACACCTTC
-	TRBV4-1	-	TRBJ1-6	CASSQIPNDLWSSYNSPLHF	TGCGCCAGCAGCCAAATTCCCAACGACCTTTGGAGCTCCTATAATTCACCCCTCCACTTT
-	TRBV18	-	TRBJ1-1	CASSPGRNTEAFF	TGTGCCAGCTCACCGGGCAGGAACACTGAAGCTTTCTTT
-	TRBV6-1	TRBD1	TRBJ1-1	CASTLDRGHTEAFF	TGTGCCAGCACTTTAGACAGGGGGCACACTGAAGCTTTCTTT
-	TRBV4-3	TRBD2	TRBJ2-7	CASSHLTSGGYEQYF	TGCGCCAGCAGCCACCTCACTAGCGGAGGTTACGAGCAGTACTTC
-	TRBV5-6	-	TRBJ1-5	CASSPGLSNQPQHF	TGTGCCAGCAGCCCTGGCTTGAGCAATCAGCCCCAGCATTTT
-	TRBV4-1	TRBD1	TRBJ2-5	CASSRRQGLGETQYF	TGCGCCAGCAGCCGCCGACAGGGGTTAGGAGAGACCCAGTACTTC
-	TRBV6-1	-	TRBJ2-7	CASSEAQQSNSYEQYF	TGTGCCAGCAGTGAAGCGCAACAGTCTAACTCCTACGAGCAGTACTTC
-	TRBV2	-	TRBJ1-2	CASTQTGDGYTF	TGTGCCAGCACCCAAACCGGGGATGGCTACACCTTC
-	TRBV30	TRBD1	TRBJ1-6	CAGGQGQNSPLHF	TGTGCCGGGGGACAGGGACAAAATTCACCCCTCCACTTT
-	TRBV6-5	TRBD2	TRBJ2-3	CASSYLAGLSDTQYF	TGTGCCAGCAGTTACTTAGCGGGGCTTTCAGATACGCAGTATTTT
few	TRBV5-6	TRBD1	TRBJ2-7	CASSLGTGDEQYF	TGTGCCAGCAGCTTGGGGACAGGGGACGAGCAGTACTTC
few	TRBV19	TRBD1	TRBJ1-4	CASIRQGIEKLFF	TGTGCCAGTATAAGACAGGGAATAGAAAAACTGTTTTTT
-	TRBV7-3	-	TRBJ1-3	CASSPRDSGNTIYF	TGTGCCAGCAGCCCGCGCGACTCTGGAAACACCATATATTTT
-	TRBV9	-	TRBJ2-7	CASSVNDRTEQYF	TGTGCCAGCAGCGTTAACGACAGGACTGAGCAGTACTTC
-	TRBV28	-	TRBJ1-2	CASTADSLNYGYTF	TGTGCCAGCACCGCTGACAGCCTTAACTATGGCTACACCTTC
-	TRBV6-1	-	TRBJ2-7	CASSRGGIYEQYF	TGTGCCAGCTCACGAGGGGGTATCTACGAGCAGTACTTC
-	TRBV4-2	TRBD2	TRBJ2-7	CASSQDMAGVDEQYF	TGTGCCAGCAGCCAAGATATGGCGGGGGTGGACGAGCAGTACTTC
-	TRBV11-2	TRBD1	TRBJ2-7	CASSLTGGSYEQYF	TGTGCCAGCAGCTTGACAGGGGGCTCCTACGAGCAGTACTTC
once	TRBV5-4	-	TRBJ1-1	CASSLDVQGPHTEAFF	TGTGCCAGCAGCTTGGATGTGCAGGGCCCCCACACTGAAGCTTTCTTT
-	TRBV19	TRBD1	TRBJ1-6	CASTISGTVNSPLHF	TGTGCCAGTACCATATCCGGGACAGTTAATTCACCCCTCCACTTT